Listed below are T cell receptor beta chains from one sample, sequenced in a study of identical twins. TCRdb re-called the 5' RACE reads with MiXCR, one entry per CDR3 protein. In the table there are 350,000 to 600,000 distinct CDR3 sequences, approximately 15% of which are singletons. These same data were also listed under a study on yellow fever vaccine responses in identical twins.

The sample taken for sequencing was CD4+ T cells sorted from blood. These receptors originate from a woman between 18 and 29 years old in good health. The conserved cysteine and the conserved F or W are not part of the CDR3 here. Rows may omit the clone size; those that give it use once, few, many or a size class.

TRBV6-4,TRBJ1-4,NA,ASSEGGSEKLF
TRBV20-1,TRBJ2-1,many,SATLSGGANYNEQF
TRBV28,TRBJ2-1,NA,ASSFLDRDYNEQF
TRBV7-2,TRBJ2-3,few,ASSRIKPGQNTDTQY
TRBV5-1,TRBJ2-3,NA,ASSLVRQGGTDTQY
TRBV14,TRBJ2-1,NA,ASSQEVGNEQF
TRBV7-9,TRBJ2-1,NA,ASSLERGATYNEQF
TRBV12-3/TRBV12-4,TRBJ1-4,many,ASSRLLGSEKLF
TRBV7-9,TRBJ2-1,few,ASSFFPGQPYNEQF
TRBV9,TRBJ2-7,NA,ASSVSWDRGFYEQY
TRBV6-2/TRBV6-3,TRBJ2-7,NA,ASSRRPGLERYEQY
TRBV6-4,TRBJ1-2,few,ASRGQNNYGYT
TRBV29-1,TRBJ2-5,few,SVDSGETQY
TRBV9,TRBJ2-1,NA,ASSGPGGVNYNEQF
TRBV10-3,TRBJ2-7,NA,AIREREYHEQY
TRBV12-3/TRBV12-4,TRBJ2-1,NA,ASSPALGTGGHNEQF
TRBV6-2/TRBV6-3,TRBJ1-1,NA,ASRDTANTEAF
TRBV7-9,TRBJ2-5,NA,ASSRTSGGIETQY
TRBV28,TRBJ2-7,few,ASRTSGFTYEQY
TRBV7-8,TRBJ2-1,few,ASRALAGLYNEQF
TRBV3-1,TRBJ1-1,few,ASSQEYTEAF
TRBV20-1,TRBJ1-5,NA,SAREWSNQPQH
TRBV20-1,TRBJ2-1,NA,SANPTGTGGYNEQF
TRBV12-3/TRBV12-4,TRBJ2-1,few,ACSLRSAGLRPLYNEQF
TRBV10-3,TRBJ2-5,once,ATGVAETQY
TRBV5-1,TRBJ1-3,NA,ASSLGGRISSGNTIY
TRBV2,TRBJ2-7,NA,ASSVVGSGEQY
TRBV11-2,TRBJ2-1,few,ASSYRPGTSGGANEQF
TRBV20-1,TRBJ2-5,NA,SSYRGQETQY
TRBV3-1,TRBJ2-3,NA,ASSQDGAGGPTDTQY